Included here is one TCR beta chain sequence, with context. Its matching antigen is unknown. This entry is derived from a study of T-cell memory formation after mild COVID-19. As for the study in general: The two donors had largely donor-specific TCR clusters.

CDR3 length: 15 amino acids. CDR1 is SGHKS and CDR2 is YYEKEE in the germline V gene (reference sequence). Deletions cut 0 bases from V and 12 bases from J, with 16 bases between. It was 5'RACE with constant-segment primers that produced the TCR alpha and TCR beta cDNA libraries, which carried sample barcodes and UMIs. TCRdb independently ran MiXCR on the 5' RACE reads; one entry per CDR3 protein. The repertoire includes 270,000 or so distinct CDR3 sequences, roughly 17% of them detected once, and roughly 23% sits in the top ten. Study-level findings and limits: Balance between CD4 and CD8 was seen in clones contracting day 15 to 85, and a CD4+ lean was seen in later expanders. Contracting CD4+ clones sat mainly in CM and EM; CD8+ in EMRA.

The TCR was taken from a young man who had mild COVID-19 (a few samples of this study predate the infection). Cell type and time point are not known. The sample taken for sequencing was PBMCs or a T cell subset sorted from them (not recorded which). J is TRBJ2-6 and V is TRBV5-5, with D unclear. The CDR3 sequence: CASSLERPRNGVLTF. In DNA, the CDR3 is TGTGCCAGCAGCTTGGAACGGCCGAGGAACGGCGTCCTGACTTTC.